This entry is about one T cell receptor beta chain. In this sample, this clone turned up a few times. Its antigen target is currently unknown. Qualities for individual bases were not recorded, and no much larger clone is one base off. Library generation was performed with the immunoSEQ multiplex PCR assay. To provide template for TCR sequencing, every sample had RNA extracted and reverse transcribed into cDNA. First-strand cDNA was synthesized using SuperScript III with a 2:1 mix of oligo-dT and random hexamers. A synthetic immune receptor repertoire was used to measure amplification bias, and any remaining bias was corrected computationally. Turning to the authors' computational methods: Raw reads were preprocessed for error removal, and CDR3 was defined according to IMGT conventions as running from the conserved cysteine to phenylalanine. To get clonality, Shannon entropy was normalized by log2 of the number of productive unique TCRs and the result was subtracted from 1. Whether scalp clones were CD4 or CD8 was inferred by matching scalp TCRbeta sequences against CD4 and CD8 repertoires sorted from blood. Drawn from immuneACCESS, this table holds only the in-frame rearrangements with V and J called that TCRdb kept. Clones are partly lost; checked studies trace under half to an unresolved V gene and leave the rest unexplained. V and J calls and clone size are those listed in that table; D and trimming were worked out from the DNA. The table for this sample lists some 13,000 clones; roughly 55% of them were counted only once. The ten largest clonotypes hold roughly 21% of the sample.

The record originates from a study of CD8+ T cells in alopecia areata (dated by TCRdb to the late 2010s). Study-wide context: The treated patients took part in an open-label pilot trial in which moderate-to-severe alopecia areata was treated with oral tofacitinib at 5 to 10 mg twice daily. Patients stayed on tofacitinib for 6 to 18 months and then had 6 months of follow-up off drug so that delayed response and recurrence could be assessed. immunoSEQ multiplex PCR using 35 Vbeta forward primers and 13 Jbeta reverse primers was used to amplify TCRbeta CDR3 regions. Scalp tissue and sorted CD4+ and CD8+ peripheral blood T cells from patchy and totalis/universalis alopecia areata patients and from healthy controls were covered by human TCRbeta sequencing. RNA was extracted with the PAXgene miRNA kit for fixed scalp, the miRNeasy kit for PBMCs, and the RNeasy kit for mouse skin. High-throughput TCRbeta sequencing was used to examine T cell clonal expansion in alopecia areata in both the C3H/HeJ mouse model and human patients. Tofacitinib-treated patients had biopsies at baseline and at 4 and 24 weeks of treatment, with a later scalp biopsy in several patients. Clonality in the scalp was compared among normal scalp (n=4), patchy alopecia areata scalp (n=8), and alopecia totalis/universalis scalp (n=8). Study-wide conclusions, independent of this receptor: Unlike mouse skin, which is dominated by gammadelta T cells, normal human skin has resident alphabeta T cells that are also sequenced, and this complicates analysis of the scalp TCR repertoire. Compared with normal scalp, lesional scalp, particularly in alopecia totalis/universalis, had higher clonality and more expanded CD8+ clones, which suggests antigenic drive. Compared with mice, TCR sequences shared between patients were less clear, possibly partly because of HLA diversity across the patient population.

CDR1 and CDR2 (SGHRS, YFSETQ) derive from the germline V gene. The CDR3 has 14 amino acids, counting the end cysteine and phenylalanine. The kept DNA is CDR3 alone, 42 bases in frame from the first base. Trimmed from V: 4 bases; trimmed from J: 7 bases; junction bases lacking a gene match: 6. From alopecia areata patients, peripheral blood was collected along with lesional scalp punch biopsies. Human scalp biopsies went straight into PAXgene tissue containers for immediate fixation. Sequenced material: skin. This sequence originates from a human donor with alopecia areata. The rearrangement joined TRBV5-1 to TRBJ2-2, and 8 junction bases match TRBD1. The bases are TGCGCCAGCAGCGGACAGGGCCATGGCGGGGAGCTGTTTTTT. Its coded protein is CASSGQGHGGELFF.